The 13 T cell receptor beta chains listed next were all sequenced from one sample in a study of T cell repertoires in cytomegalovirus infection. Using its own MiXCR run on the reads, TCRdb lists one record per CDR3 protein. The sample lists 200,000 to 300,000 distinct CDR3 sequences; about 7% were seen once. Sequencing was performed on PBMCs. These receptors came from a human donor in good health (CMV status not recorded). Some clones in this sample may be carry-over from other donors' samples.

This clonotype was recorded a few times. The J gene is TRBJ1-2, the V gene TRBV5-1; D remains unclear. Germline assignment: CDR1 SGHRS and CDR2 YFSETQ. This CDR3 has 15 residues. The V gene lost 0 bases and the J gene lost 6 bases, with 15 bases spanning the gap. The DNA of the CDR3 is TGCGCCAGCAGCTTGGAGGTGCCCGGGTCGCATGGCTACACCTTC. Protein product: CASSLEVPGSHGYTF.

This clonotype was counted ten times or more. The V gene is TRBV7-8, the J gene TRBJ2-5, with D possibly being TRBD1 (6 bases). V was pared by 5 bases and J by 4 bases, with 17 bases between. From germline, CDR1 is SGHVS and CDR2 FQNEAQ. The CDR3 runs 15 residues. The CDR3 reads CASSTYPGHSETQYF. Here the CDR3 DNA reads TGTGCCAGCAGCACATATCCGGGACACTCAGAGACCCAGTACTTC.

This clonotype was counted at least ten times. The chain employs TRBV7-8 and TRBJ1-2; D gene uncertain. Germline V CDR1 and CDR2: SGHVS, FQNEAQ. Between the trimmed V and J ends, which lost 3 bases and 9 bases, there was a span of 23 bases. The CDR3 has 16 amino acids. CDR3 in DNA: TGTGCCAGCAGCTTTTCGGCCCCCACCGACGTATGGAGCTACACCTTC. As protein: CASSFSAPTDVWSYTF. The whole variable domain, remainder taken from reference TRBV7-8 and TRBJ1-2, is GAGVSQSPRYKVAKRGQDVALRCDPISGHVSLFWYQQALGQGPEFLTYFQNEAQLDKSGLPSDRFFAERPEGSVSTLKIQRTQQEDSAVYLCASSFSAPTDVWSYTFGSGTRLTVV.

V is TRBV20-1 and J is TRBJ1-6, with TRBD1 as a possible D gene (6 bases). The germline V gene has CDR1 DFQATT and CDR2 SNEGSKA (reference sequence). The CDR3 sequence is 16 residues long. The V gene lost 0 bases and the J gene lost 7 bases, with 16 bases spanning the gap. The CDR3 region is CSARDPGTMGNSPLHF. In DNA form, the CDR3 reads TGCAGTGCTAGAGATCCCGGGACAATGGGAAATTCACCCCTCCACTTT.

Ten or more counts support this clonotype. The V gene is TRBV25-1, the J gene TRBJ1-4, with D unclear. The CDR3 loop spans 16 amino acids. Trimming cost V 3 bases and J 0 bases, with 11 bases left between them. CDR1 and CDR2 from the germline V gene are MGHDK and SYGVNS. The CDR3 DNA follows: TGTGCCAGCAGTGATCCGGACGGTGCAACTAATGAAAAACTGTTTTTT. This sequence encodes CASSDPDGATNEKLFF.

There are many counts of this clonotype. The gene calls are TRBV7-2 and TRBJ1-2; D gene ambiguous. The CDR3 is made up of 14 amino acids. Deletions cut 4 bases from V and 0 bases from J, with 9 bases between. CDR1 and CDR2 from the germline V gene are SGHTA and FQGNSA. The CDR3 here is CASSSFLANYGYTF. The CDR3, as DNA: TGTGCCAGCAGCTCGTTTTTGGCTAACTATGGCTACACCTTC.

This clonotype was seen repeatedly, ten times or more. CDR3 sequence (DNA): TGCAGTGCTAGAGATCGTGCGGTTAGCTACAATGAGCAGTTCTTC. This gives the protein CSARDRAVSYNEQFF. This sequence joins TRBV20-1 and TRBJ2-1; no reliable D call. CDR3 size: 15 residues. The V gene lost 0 bases and the J gene lost 3 bases, with 12 bases spanning the gap. CDR1 and CDR2 (germline): DFQATT, SNEGSKA (reference sequence).

This clonotype was counted many times. This rearrangement joins TRBV20-1 to TRBJ2-5; no clear D. Germline assignment: CDR1 DFQATT and CDR2 SNEGSKA (reference sequence). CDR3 size: 11 residues. The V end was cut by 4 bases, the J end by 4 bases, with 7 bases between. For the CDR3, the DNA is TGCAGTGCTACCCTTACAGAGACCCAGTACTTC. Its translation is CSATLTETQYF.

This clonotype has at least ten counts. In nucleotides, the CDR3 is TGTGCCAGCAGCCGGGGACCGCCCTACGAGCAGTACTTC. It translates to CASSRGPPYEQYF. The genes are TRBV5-6 and TRBJ2-7; D tentatively fits TRBD1 or TRBD2 (5 bases each). Germline CDR1 and CDR2: SGHDT and YYEEEE. V was cut by 4 bases and J by 2 bases, with 10 bases left in between. The CDR3 loop spans 13 amino acids. Combining the CDR3 with reference TRBV5-6 and TRBJ2-7 gives the whole variable domain DAGVTQSPTHLIKTRGQQVTLRCSPKSGHDTVSWYQQALGQGPQFIFQYYEEEERQRGNFPDRFSGHQFPNYSSELNVNALLLGDSALYLCASSRGPPYEQYFGPGTRLTVT.

This clonotype was counted ten times or more. This chain uses TRBV7-2 with TRBJ2-5, with TRBD2 matching over 9 bases. Germline V lookup: CDR1 SGHTA, CDR2 FQGNSA. The CDR3 covers 14 residues. V dropped 5 bases and J dropped 3; count of bases not matched to a gene: 4. In DNA form, the CDR3 reads TGTGCCAGCAGCCAGAAGCGGGGGGAAGAGACCCAGTACTTC. Protein sequence: CASSQKRGEETQYF.

This clonotype showed up many times. The chain has TRBV7-2 and TRBJ1-6; unclear D gene. The CDR3 is 16 amino acids. Germline CDR1 and CDR2: SGHTA and FQGNSA. V lost 3 bases, J lost 3 bases, and 12 bases lay in between. In nucleotides, the CDR3 is TGTGCCAGCAGCTTCCCCTCTCGGATCTATAATTCACCCCTCCACTTT. Translated, it gives CASSFPSRIYNSPLHF.

The sample holds a few counts of this clonotype. This chain joins TRBV5-5 and TRBJ2-4, with 7 bases lining up with TRBD1. The J segment lost 0 bases and the V segment lost 4 bases, leaving 10 bases of the junction unmatched. CDR3 size: 17 residues. Germline V gene data show CDR1 as SGHKS and CDR2 as YYEKEE (reference sequence). CDR3 residues: CASSPFGTDKAKNIQYF. Here the CDR3 DNA reads TGTGCCAGCAGCCCTTTTGGGACAGATAAAGCCAAAAACATTCAGTACTTC.

This chain links TRBV19 with TRBJ1-2, with D possibly TRBD1 on 5 matching bases. There are 12 residues in the CDR3. The germline gives CDR1 LNHDA, CDR2 SQIVND (reference sequence). V was pared by 9 bases and J by 5 bases, with 13 bases between. CDR3 in DNA: TGTGCCAGCGTCGACAGTAATTATGGCTACACCTTC. Residues: CASVDSNYGYTF.